Presented here are 7 T cell receptor beta chains from one specimen sequenced in a study of cytomegalovirus exposure and HLA in healthy donors. Vbeta (60) and Jbeta (13) primers were used in the PCR. Clones were read by immunoSEQ multiplex PCR, and TCRdb kept only the in-frame ones, dropping some. The data show about 150,000 clones, approximately 81% seen once. The source material was PBMCs. The origin of the receptors is a boy aged 2 to 10 in good health and CMV-seronegative.

The chain couples TRBV21-1 to TRBJ1-5; TRBD1, as called in the table, went unchecked against the DNA. TRBV21-1 is a recognized pseudogene. This CDR3 has 16 amino acids. CDR3 DNA: TGTGCCAGCAGCAAGGACAGCCGAGACTCAAATCAGCCCCAGCATTTT. Encoded protein: CASSKDSRDSNQPQHF.

The sample holds a few counts of this clone. V gene TRBV6-1 combines with J gene TRBJ2-7; 7 bases map to TRBD1. Germline trimming cut 1 base from V and 4 bases from J; bases unmatched to any gene: 10. The V gene's germline CDR1 is MNHNS and CDR2 SASEGT. The CDR3 covers 16 residues. The CDR3 DNA reads TGTGCCAGCAGTGAAGAAGATGCAGGGGGTTGGTACGAGCAGTACTTC. Its translation: CASSEEDAGGWYEQYF.

The V and J genes are TRBV7-2 and TRBJ2-2; 8 bases agree with TRBD1. Looked up from germline, CDR1 is SGHTA and CDR2 is FQGNSA. The CDR3 loop spans 16 amino acids. V lost 4 bases, J lost 4 bases, and 8 bases stayed unmatched. The CDR3, as DNA: TGTGCCAGCAGCTCTCCTTGGACAGGGTTCACCGGGGAGCTGTTTTTT. This codes for CASSSPWTGFTGELFF.

V and J are TRBV27 and TRBJ2-5; 9 nucleotides match TRBD1. CDR1 is MNHEY and CDR2 is SMNVEV in the germline V gene (reference sequence). Trimming removed 8 bases from V and 1 base from J; junction bases left unmatched: 11. CDR3 size: 16 residues. Written as DNA, the CDR3 is TGTGCCAGCTCGCGGGACAGGGAGCAAGGCCAAGAGACCCAGTACTTC. It yields the protein CASSRDREQGQETQYF.

In its sample, this clone was seen once. CDR3 residues: CASSLQGVYGYTF. The CDR3 DNA reads as TGCGCCAGCAGCTTGCAGGGGGTCTATGGCTACACCTTC. The chain has TRBV5-1 and TRBJ1-2, with TRBD1 identical over 7 bases. This CDR3 contains 13 residues. CDR1 and CDR2 from the germline V gene are SGHRS and YFSETQ. The junction had 1 base not matched to a gene; V was cut back by 1 base and J by 4 bases.

The chain uses TRBV7-9 and TRBJ2-1, with 7 nucleotides matching TRBD1. The CDR3 is made up of 19 amino acids. CDR1 is SEHNR and CDR2 is FQNEAQ in the germline V gene (reference sequence). The V segment lost 8 bases and the J segment 0 bases; nucleotides outside the gene matches: 19. The CDR3 DNA reads TGTGCCAGCCCTACCGGGACAGAAAGAATCCCCAGCTCCTACAATGAGCAGTTCTTC. Translation: CASPTGTERIPSSYNEQFF.

The chain has TRBV4-2 and TRBJ2-7; 10 bases map to TRBD2. Germline trimming cut 4 bases from V and 5 bases from J; bases unmatched to any gene: 5. Germline CDR1 LGHNA, CDR2 YNFKEQ. The CDR3 is 14 amino acids. The CDR3 bases are TGTGCCAGCAGCCTTAGCGGGAGGTCCCACGAGCAGTACTTC. Translation gives CASSLSGRSHEQYF.